These T cell receptor beta chains were read from a single sample in a study of T cell clones after liver transplantation. The assay was immunoSEQ multiplex PCR, and TCRdb's table has in-frame clones only and misses some. Of under 60,000 clones detected, roughly 70% appear once; the ten largest clones hold roughly a tenth. Sample: CD4+ T cells from blood, taken at the 22-month timepoint. All receptors come from a human patient who received a liver transplant. Certain T cells may be donor cells from the graft. Each CDR3 is given with its conserved first and last residue. Each record gives: CDR3 protein, CDR3 DNA, clone size, V gene, J gene, D gene. The D gene is left open where the match is weak. Not all rows give a size; the values are once, few, many and, for expanded clones, a class.

CDR3 protein: CASSLPTGVERYEQYF; CDR3 DNA: TGTGCCAGCAGTTTACCGACAGGGGTGGAACGATACGAGCAGTACTTC; clone size: once; V gene: TRBV28; J gene: TRBJ2-7; D gene: TRBD1
CDR3 protein: CASSLYGAGRGNSPLHF; CDR3 DNA: TGTGCCAGCAGTTTATACGGGGCAGGCCGGGGTAATTCACCCCTCCACTTT; clone size: -; V gene: TRBV27; J gene: TRBJ1-6; D gene: -
CDR3 protein: CAWSQTENSPLHF; CDR3 DNA: TGTGCCTGGAGTCAAACGGAGAATTCACCCCTCCACTTT; clone size: -; V gene: TRBV30; J gene: TRBJ1-6; D gene: -
CDR3 protein: CASSPFQDTEAFF; CDR3 DNA: TGTGCTAGCAGCCCATTTCAGGACACTGAAGCTTTCTTT; clone size: -; V gene: TRBV7-7; J gene: TRBJ1-1; D gene: -
CDR3 protein: CASSLAGTAMNTEAFF; CDR3 DNA: TGCGCCAGCAGCTTGGCAGGGACAGCCATGAACACTGAAGCTTTCTTT; clone size: few; V gene: TRBV5-1; J gene: TRBJ1-1; D gene: TRBD1
CDR3 protein: CASSYSSPGELFF; CDR3 DNA: TGTGCCAGCAGTTACTCGTCCCCCGGGGAGCTGTTTTTT; clone size: -; V gene: TRBV6-6; J gene: TRBJ2-2; D gene: -
CDR3 protein: CASSEQVLGSPLHF; CDR3 DNA: TGTGCCAGCAGCGAACAGGTCTTGGGTTCACCCCTCCACTTT; clone size: -; V gene: TRBV5-4; J gene: TRBJ1-6; D gene: -
CDR3 protein: CASRDRGRSTDTQYF; CDR3 DNA: TGTGCCAGCAGGGACAGGGGCCGGTCGACAGATACGCAGTATTTT; clone size: -; V gene: TRBV6-1; J gene: TRBJ2-3; D gene: TRBD1
CDR3 protein: CASNYGGNTDTQYF; CDR3 DNA: TGTGCCAGCAACTATGGGGGGAATACAGATACGCAGTATTTT; clone size: -; V gene: TRBV14; J gene: TRBJ2-3; D gene: -
CDR3 protein: CASSLSRSGKWYEQYF; CDR3 DNA: TGTGCCAGCAGTTTATCTCGGTCAGGGAAGTGGTACGAGCAGTACTTC; clone size: few; V gene: TRBV28; J gene: TRBJ2-7; D gene: -
CDR3 protein: CASSVADISYEQYF; CDR3 DNA: TGTGCCAGCAGCGTTGCGGACATCTCCTACGAGCAGTACTTC; clone size: -; V gene: TRBV9; J gene: TRBJ2-7; D gene: -
CDR3 protein: CASSTMTGLNEKLFF; CDR3 DNA: TGTGCCAGCAGCACGATGACAGGGCTTAATGAAAAACTGTTTTTT; clone size: -; V gene: TRBV11-2; J gene: TRBJ1-4; D gene: TRBD1
CDR3 protein: CSVISGGAGEQFF; CDR3 DNA: TGCAGCGTGATTAGCGGGGGGGCGGGTGAGCAGTTCTTC; clone size: -; V gene: TRBV29-1; J gene: TRBJ2-1; D gene: TRBD2
CDR3 protein: CASTLGWGTSTDTQYF; CDR3 DNA: TGTGCCAGCACCCTCGGCTGGGGAACTAGCACAGATACGCAGTATTTT; clone size: -; V gene: TRBV4-2; J gene: TRBJ2-3; D gene: -
CDR3 protein: CATSRDRGGEQYF; CDR3 DNA: TGTGCCACCAGCAGAGATCGAGGCGGCGAGCAGTACTTC; clone size: -; V gene: TRBV15; J gene: TRBJ2-7; D gene: -
CDR3 protein: CASSRDRGSNQPQHF; CDR3 DNA: TGTGCCAGCAGTAGGGACCGAGGGAGCAATCAGCCCCAGCATTTT; clone size: -; V gene: TRBV6-1; J gene: TRBJ1-5; D gene: -
CDR3 protein: CASSRGQPNNEKLFF; CDR3 DNA: TGTGCCAGCAGTCGGGGACAGCCCAATAATGAAAAACTGTTTTTT; clone size: -; V gene: TRBV6-6; J gene: TRBJ1-4; D gene: TRBD1
CDR3 protein: CALTRDRVRGNYGYTF; CDR3 DNA: TGTGCCCTCACCCGTGACAGGGTTAGGGGGAACTATGGCTACACCTTC; clone size: -; V gene: TRBV30; J gene: TRBJ1-2; D gene: TRBD1
CDR3 protein: CASSFDTNSYEQYF; CDR3 DNA: TGTGCCAGCAGTTTTGACACTAACTCCTACGAGCAGTACTTC; clone size: -; V gene: TRBV28; J gene: TRBJ2-7; D gene: -
CDR3 protein: CASRPITSGGAYNEQFF; CDR3 DNA: TGTGCCAGCAGACCCATCACTAGCGGGGGGGCTTACAATGAGCAGTTCTTC; clone size: -; V gene: TRBV11-2; J gene: TRBJ2-1; D gene: TRBD2
CDR3 protein: CASSQWDSSEQYF; CDR3 DNA: TGTGCCAGCTCACAGTGGGACAGTTCGGAGCAGTACTTC; clone size: -; V gene: TRBV18; J gene: TRBJ2-7; D gene: TRBD1
CDR3 protein: CASSLVNSPLHF; CDR3 DNA: TGTGCCAGCAGCTTAGTGAATTCACCCCTCCACTTT; clone size: few; V gene: TRBV11-2; J gene: TRBJ1-6; D gene: -
CDR3 protein: CASSSDWTGEYEQYF; CDR3 DNA: TGTGCCAGCAGTTCCGACTGGACAGGGGAGTACGAGCAGTACTTC; clone size: -; V gene: TRBV28; J gene: TRBJ2-7; D gene: TRBD1
CDR3 protein: CASTRRGSEQFF; CDR3 DNA: TGTGCCAGCACCCGACGAGGGAGTGAGCAGTTCTTC; clone size: -; V gene: TRBV13; J gene: TRBJ2-1; D gene: -
CDR3 protein: CASSWGTGFSYGYTF; CDR3 DNA: TGTGCCAGCAGTTGGGGGACAGGGTTTAGCTATGGCTACACCTTC; clone size: -; V gene: TRBV6-5; J gene: TRBJ1-2; D gene: TRBD1
CDR3 protein: CASSLDQGPTYEQYF; CDR3 DNA: TGTGCCAGCAGCTTAGACCAGGGGCCTACCTACGAGCAGTACTTC; clone size: few; V gene: TRBV7-6; J gene: TRBJ2-7; D gene: -
CDR3 protein: CASSANGLAANEQFF; CDR3 DNA: TGTGCCAGCAGCGCTAACGGACTAGCGGCCAATGAGCAGTTCTTC; clone size: -; V gene: TRBV9; J gene: TRBJ2-1; D gene: TRBD2
CDR3 protein: CASSYRGNNQPQHF; CDR3 DNA: TGTGCCAGCAGTTACAGGGGCAACAATCAGCCCCAGCATTTT; clone size: few; V gene: TRBV6-5; J gene: TRBJ1-5; D gene: -
CDR3 protein: CASSLRTDYGYTF; CDR3 DNA: TGTGCCAGCAGCTTGAGGACTGACTATGGCTACACCTTC; clone size: -; V gene: TRBV7-9; J gene: TRBJ1-2; D gene: -
CDR3 protein: CASSLDSAEKLFF; CDR3 DNA: TGCGCCAGCAGCTTGGACAGCGCTGAAAAACTGTTTTTT; clone size: few; V gene: TRBV5-1; J gene: TRBJ1-4; D gene: -
CDR3 protein: CASRRGGNTEAFF; CDR3 DNA: TGTGCCAGCAGAAGAGGGGGCAACACTGAAGCTTTCTTT; clone size: -; V gene: TRBV6-1; J gene: TRBJ1-1; D gene: TRBD1
CDR3 protein: CASSRTVREELFF; CDR3 DNA: TGTGCCAGCAGCCGGACAGTCCGTGAGGAGCTGTTTTTT; clone size: -; V gene: TRBV11-2; J gene: TRBJ2-2; D gene: -
CDR3 protein: CASTAWGGYTF; CDR3 DNA: TGTGCCAGCACAGCTTGGGGTGGCTACACCTTC; clone size: medium-sized; V gene: TRBV7-9; J gene: TRBJ1-2; D gene: -
CDR3 protein: CASGLGQGEAFF; CDR3 DNA: TGTGCTAGTGGTTTGGGACAGGGTGAAGCTTTCTTT; clone size: -; V gene: TRBV12-5; J gene: TRBJ1-1; D gene: TRBD1
CDR3 protein: CASSISGTGVHLHIQYF; CDR3 DNA: TGTGCCAGTAGTATATCCGGGACAGGGGTTCATCTTCACATTCAGTACTTC; clone size: -; V gene: TRBV19; J gene: TRBJ2-4; D gene: TRBD1
CDR3 protein: CASSLDRNYGYTF; CDR3 DNA: TGTGCCAGCAGCCTGGACAGGAACTATGGCTACACCTTC; clone size: -; V gene: TRBV5-6; J gene: TRBJ1-2; D gene: TRBD1
CDR3 protein: CASSIDMRGNYGYTF; CDR3 DNA: TGTGCCAGCAGCATCGACATGAGGGGGAACTATGGCTACACCTTC; clone size: few; V gene: TRBV7-9; J gene: TRBJ1-2; D gene: -
CDR3 protein: CASSFPSRNSPLHF; CDR3 DNA: TGTGCCAGCAGCTTTCCCTCACGAAATTCACCCCTCCACTTT; clone size: once; V gene: TRBV5-6; J gene: TRBJ1-6; D gene: -
CDR3 protein: CASRSFRDREGYTF; CDR3 DNA: TGTGCCAGCAGATCTTTCCGGGACAGGGAAGGCTACACCTTC; clone size: -; V gene: TRBV6-1; J gene: TRBJ1-2; D gene: TRBD1
CDR3 protein: CASTFTGVWYF; CDR3 DNA: TGTGCCAGCACCTTTACGGGAGTCTGGTACTTC; clone size: -; V gene: TRBV6-5; J gene: TRBJ2-7; D gene: -
CDR3 protein: CASSEGQNQFF; CDR3 DNA: TGTGCCAGCAGCGAGGGACAGAACCAGTTCTTC; clone size: -; V gene: TRBV11-3; J gene: TRBJ2-1; D gene: TRBD1